Below are 24 T cell receptor beta chains sequenced from a single sample in a study of T-cell reconstitution after alpha-beta-depleted transplantation in children. A library of TCRbeta sequences, prepared with unique molecular identifiers, was generated. Each CDR3 protein gets one entry after TCRdb re-called the PCR reads with MiXCR. The sample holds around 700,000 distinct CDR3 sequences; under 15% are singletons and the top ten take 0.65% to 0.9%. The material sequenced was PBMCs, taken before TCRalphabeta/CD19-depleted stem cell transplant. These TCRs come from a girl aged 2 to 10 with congenital amegakaryocytic thrombocytopenia, due to receive a stem cell transplant.

The chain carries TRBV7-2 and TRBJ2-1; 11 bases agree with TRBD2. V shed 2 bases, J shed 4 bases, and the junction held 4 bases outside the gene matches. CDR3 length: 16 residues. Germline V gene lookup returns CDR1 SGHTA and CDR2 FQGNSA. The CDR3 DNA is TGTGCCAGCAGCTTAACTAGCGGGGGATGGTACAATGAGCAGTTCTTC. It translates to CASSLTSGGWYNEQFF.

The rearrangement joins TRBV20-1 to TRBJ2-7; 9 bases match TRBD2. J gave up 5 bases and V 6 bases, and 20 bases lay outside the gene matches. CDR1 and CDR2 from the germline V gene are DFQATT and SNEGSKA (reference sequence). There are 17 residues in the CDR3. Written as DNA, the CDR3 is TGCAGTGCCCTTCGGACGTCTAGCGGGACCCTCCGGGACGAGCAGTACTTC. This gives the protein CSALRTSSGTLRDEQYF.

The table lists this clonotype with many counts. The CDR3 nucleotides are TGCAGTGCTCGCTTCATTTTACCCCCATACGAGCAGTACTTC. Amino acid sequence: CSARFILPPYEQYF. The chain carries TRBV20-1 and TRBJ2-7; D ambiguous. This CDR3 has 14 amino acids. V was cut by 5 bases and J by 4 bases, with 18 bases left in between. The germline V gene encodes CDR1 DFQATT and CDR2 SNEGSKA (reference sequence).

This clonotype was seen a few times. The genes are TRBV7-9 and TRBJ2-6; a weak D match, TRBD2 (6 bases). The CDR3 extends over 16 amino acids. Germline values: CDR1 SEHNR, CDR2 FQNEAQ (reference sequence). Trimming pared 1 base from V and 2 bases from J, leaving 9 bases between. CDR3 nucleotides: TGTGCCAGCAGCTTAGGGGGGGTTGCTGGGGCCAACGTCCTGACTTTC. Encoded protein: CASSLGGVAGANVLTF. Using reference TRBV7-9 and TRBJ2-6 for the parts outside the CDR3, the full variable domain is DTGVSQNPRHKITKRGQNVTFRCDPISEHNRLYWYRQTLGQGPEFLTYFQNEAQLEKSRLLSDRFSAERPKGSFSTLEIQRTEQGDSAMYLCASSLGGVAGANVLTFGAGSRLTVL.

This clonotype was observed many times. The rearrangement uses TRBV2 and TRBJ1-3; D is possibly TRBD1 (5 bases). The germline gives CDR1 SNHLY, CDR2 FYNNEI. V lost 6 bases and J 1 base, leaving 10 bases between the germline ends. CDR3 length equals 14 residues. CDR3 in DNA: TGTGCCAGCAGAGGCAGGGTTTCTGGAAACACCATATATTTT. This codes for CASRGRVSGNTIYF.

This clonotype was seen ten or more times. This sequence joins TRBV15 and TRBJ2-3, with 9 bases aligning to TRBD2. CDR3 length: 15 amino acids. V shed 6 bases and J 5 bases; nucleotides not matched to a gene: 9. Germline V gene data show CDR1 as LNHNV and CDR2 as YYDKDF (reference sequence). CDR3 loop: CATSTTSGRGDTQYF. CDR3 DNA: TGTGCCACCAGTACTACTAGCGGGCGTGGAGATACGCAGTATTTT.

For this clonotype: A much larger clone sits a single nucleotide away, making a read error possible. V and J are TRBV5-1 and TRBJ2-1; D is possibly TRBD2 (5 bases). The CDR3 is made up of 16 amino acids. Germline CDR1 is SGHRS and CDR2 is YFSETQ. CDR3 region: CASSLAGLPSYNEQLF. In nucleotides, the CDR3 is TGCGCCAGCAGCTTGGCCGGACTCCCATCCTACAATGAGCAGCTCTTC.

Written as DNA, the CDR3 is TGCAGTGCGGGGGGGTCGCGGGGGATACCCTACAATGAGCAGTTCTTC. Its protein is CSAGGSRGIPYNEQFF. The gene calls are TRBV20-1 and TRBJ2-1; 7 bases are shared with TRBD2. This CDR3 is built from 16 residues. CDR1 is DFQATT and CDR2 is SNEGSKA in the germline V gene (reference sequence). V shed 6 bases, J shed 2 bases, and the junction held 13 bases outside the gene matches.

This clonotype was found many times. This chain uses TRBV20-1 with TRBJ2-1, with 8 bases aligning to TRBD2. Germline lookup yields CDR1 DFQATT and CDR2 SNEGSKA (reference sequence). The CDR3 length is 17 residues. With 0 bases clipped from V and 1 base from J, the junction kept 8 bases outside the gene matches. The CDR3 region is CSARDILAGGSYNEQFF. Here the CDR3 DNA reads TGCAGTGCTAGAGATATCCTTGCGGGAGGTTCCTACAATGAGCAGTTCTTC.

In this sample, this clonotype turned up many times. The genes are TRBV5-6 and TRBJ2-3; 8 positions agree with TRBD2. Germline lookup yields CDR1 SGHDT and CDR2 YYEEEE. V shed 2 bases and J 4 bases; nucleotides not matched to a gene: 9. The CDR3 has 16 residues. The CDR3 DNA reads TGTGCCAGCAGCTTTGGACCAGCGGGAGATGCAGATACGCAGTATTTT. This gives the protein CASSFGPAGDADTQYF.

This clonotype appeared a few times. The chain combines TRBV24-1 with TRBJ2-3, with D perhaps TRBD2 (6 bases). V gave up 7 bases and J gave up 0 bases, with 13 bases separating them. CDR3 length: 15 amino acids. Germline CDR1 KGHDR, CDR2 SFDVKD. CDR3 sequence reads: CATSARRGSTDTQYF. In nucleotides, the CDR3 is TGTGCCACCAGCGCCAGGCGGGGCAGCACAGATACGCAGTATTTT.

Ten or more counts support this clonotype. The V and J genes are TRBV20-1 and TRBJ2-3, with 15 positions matching TRBD2. The germline CDR1 and CDR2 sequences are DFQATT and SNEGSKA (reference sequence). Losses at the gene ends were 6 bases for V and 6 bases for J; bases not matched to a gene: 19. The CDR3 length is 19 residues. CDR3 DNA sequence: TGCAGTGCCTCTACCGGGACTAGCGGGAGGAGCCTGTCCGTGGATACGCAGTATTTT. As protein: CSASTGTSGRSLSVDTQYF.

This clonotype was counted at least ten times. CDR3 DNA sequence: TGCGCCAGCAGTACAGGACTAGCGGGCTACAATGAGCAGTTCTTC. Its translation is CASSTGLAGYNEQFF. The chain combines TRBV5-1 with TRBJ2-1; 11 nucleotides align to TRBD2. Germline V gives CDR1 SGHRS, CDR2 YFSETQ. V lost 5 bases and J lost 3; bases outside the gene matches: 4. The CDR3 sequence is 15 residues long.

This clonotype was seen only once. This chain uses TRBV21-1 with TRBJ2-1; the table gives TRBD2 as D, unverified against the DNA. TRBV21-1 is designated a pseudogene. The CDR3 extends over 17 amino acids. The CDR3 loop is CASSEWGPSRPYNEQFF. Written as DNA, the CDR3 is TGTGCCAGCAGCGAGTGGGGCCCTAGCAGACCTTACAATGAGCAGTTCTTC.

A few counts support this clonotype. The rearrangement joins TRBV19 to TRBJ1-1; 10 nucleotides match TRBD1. The CDR3 totals 12 residues. The V gene's germline CDR1 is LNHDA and CDR2 SQIVND (reference sequence). V lost 9 bases, J lost 3 bases, and 1 base stayed unmatched. The CDR3 nucleotides read TGTGCCAGCGGACAGGGGGACACTGAAGCTTTCTTT. This codes for CASGQGDTEAFF.

This clonotype was seen repeatedly, ten times or more. The chain couples TRBV10-3 to TRBJ2-7, with 7 bases fitting TRBD1. This CDR3 is 14 amino acids long. The germline CDR1 and CDR2 sequences are ENHRY and SYGVKD. V lost 8 bases to trimming and J lost 3 bases; unmatched junction nucleotides: 10. The CDR3 loop is CAIGRDSGSYEQYF. The CDR3, as DNA: TGTGCCATCGGCCGGGACAGTGGGAGCTACGAGCAGTACTTC.

This clonotype showed up just a few times. Here the CDR3 reads CSAHLRGGNEQFF. In DNA, the CDR3 is TGCAGCGCCCACCTTAGGGGGGGCAATGAGCAGTTCTTC. The chain is built from TRBV29-1 and TRBJ2-1, with D possibly matching TRBD2 (7 bases). CDR3 length: 13 amino acids. Trimming removed 7 bases at V and 6 bases at J, with 16 bases between. Per germline, CDR1 SQVTM and CDR2 ANQGSEA.

This chain links TRBV14 with TRBJ2-2; D is unclear. This CDR3 contains 13 residues. In germline, CDR1 is SGHDN, CDR2 FVKESK. Trimming pared 1 base from V and 1 base from J, leaving 1 base between. The DNA for the CDR3 is TGTGCCAGCAGCCAAGTGAACACCGGGGAGCTGTTTTTT. Its protein product is CASSQVNTGELFF.

This clonotype was observed a few times. The CDR3, as DNA: TGCAGCGTTGAAGAGAGGACTAGCGGAAGTACAGATACGCAGTATTTT. This codes for CSVEERTSGSTDTQYF. The chain joins TRBV29-1 to TRBJ2-3; TRBD2 aligns across 10 bases. The CDR3 spans 16 residues. The germline gives CDR1 SQVTM, CDR2 ANQGSEA. The V gene end was trimmed by 0 bases and the J gene end by 3 bases; junction bases not matched to a gene: 6.

Many counts were recorded for this clonotype. The rearrangement uses TRBV7-2 and TRBJ2-7; no clear D gene. V was cut by 2 bases and J by 2 bases, with 10 bases left in between. CDR3 length: 14 amino acids. CDR1 is SGHTA and CDR2 is FQGNSA in the germline V gene. This chain's CDR3 is CASSLRKYTYEQYF. The CDR3 coding sequence is TGTGCCAGCAGCTTACGAAAATATACCTACGAGCAGTACTTC.

Regarding this clonotype: Mismatch with germline at one junction end may stem from a read error. This sequence joins TRBV5-1 and TRBJ2-2, with D tentatively TRBD2 (5 bases). This CDR3 comprises 15 residues. Germline V CDR1 and CDR2: SGHRS, YFSETQ. The CDR3 DNA follows: TGCGCCAGCAGCTTATCCGGACGGAACACCGGGGAGCTGGTTTTT. It encodes CASSLSGRNTGELVF.

The V and J genes are TRBV11-1 and TRBJ2-1; D gene ambiguous. Germline V gene sequence: CDR1 SGHAT, CDR2 FQDESV (reference sequence). The V end was cut by 8 bases, the J end by 7 bases, with 12 bases between. The length of the CDR3 is 12 residues. The CDR3 loop reads CASQREANEQFF. For the CDR3, the DNA is TGTGCCAGCCAGCGAGAGGCGAATGAGCAGTTCTTC.

In the case of this clonotype: The junction shows a germline mismatch at one end, possibly a read error. The chain carries TRBV5-1 and TRBJ2-5; 14 bases agree with TRBD2. This CDR3 contains 14 residues. Per germline, CDR1 SGHRS and CDR2 YFSETQ. For the CDR3, the DNA is TGCGCCAGCAGCTCGGGACTAGCGGGAGAGACCCAGTCCTTC. Amino acids: CASSSGLAGETQSF.

The genes are TRBV2 and TRBJ2-7, with 9 bases identical to TRBD1. Trimming at V came to 9 bases and at J to 2 bases, leaving 5 bases not matched to a gene. Germline assignment: CDR1 SNHLY and CDR2 FYNNEI. The CDR3 is made up of 13 amino acids. In DNA, the CDR3 is TGTGCCAGTGGGACAGGGAAAGCCTACGAGCAGTACTTC. It encodes CASGTGKAYEQYF. Full variable domain (missing parts from reference TRBV2 and TRBJ2-7): EPEVTQTPSHQVTQMGQEVILRCVPISNHLYFYWYRQILGQKVEFLVSFYNNEISEKSEIFDDQFSVERPDGSNFTLKIRSTKLEDSAMYFCASGTGKAYEQYFGPGTRLTVT.